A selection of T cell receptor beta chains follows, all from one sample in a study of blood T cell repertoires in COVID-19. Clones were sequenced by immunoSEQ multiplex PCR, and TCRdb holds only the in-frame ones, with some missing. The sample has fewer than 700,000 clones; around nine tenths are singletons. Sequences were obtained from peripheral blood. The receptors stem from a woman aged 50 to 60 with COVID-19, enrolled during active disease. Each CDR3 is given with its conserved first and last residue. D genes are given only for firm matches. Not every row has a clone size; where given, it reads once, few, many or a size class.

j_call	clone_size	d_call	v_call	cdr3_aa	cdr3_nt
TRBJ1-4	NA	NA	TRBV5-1	CASSPTETNEKLFF	TGCGCCAGCAGCCCGACAGAAACTAATGAAAAACTGTTTTTT
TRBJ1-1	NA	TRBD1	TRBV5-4	CASRTGYATEAFF	TGTGCCAGCAGGACAGGGTATGCCACTGAAGCTTTCTTT
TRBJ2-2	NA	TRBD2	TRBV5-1	CASRQAGGNTGELFF	TGCGCCAGCAGGCAAGCGGGGGGGAACACCGGGGAGCTGTTTTTT
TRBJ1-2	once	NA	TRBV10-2	CASKEGQTNYGYTF	TGCGCCAGCAAGGAAGGACAGACCAACTATGGCTACACCTTC
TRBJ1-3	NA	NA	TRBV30	CAWSPLAASGNTIYF	TGTGCCTGGAGTCCTCTGGCGGCCTCTGGAAACACCATATATTTT
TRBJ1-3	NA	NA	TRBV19	CASSPRRDSSFAIYF	TGTGCCAGTAGTCCCCGACGGGACTCCTCCTTCGCCATATATTTT
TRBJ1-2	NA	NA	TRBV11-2	CASSLARVYGYTF	TGTGCCAGCAGCTTAGCCCGGGTCTATGGCTACACCTTC
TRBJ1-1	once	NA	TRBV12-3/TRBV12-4	CASSFSANTEAFF	TGTGCCAGCAGTTTTAGTGCGAACACTGAAGCTTTCTTT
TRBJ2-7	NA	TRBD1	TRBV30	CAWSDEAGGYEQYF	TGTGCCTGGAGTGATGAAGCAGGGGGCTACGAGCAGTACTTC
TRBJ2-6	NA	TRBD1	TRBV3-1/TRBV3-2	CASSPLQGTPGANVLTF	TGTGCCAGCAGCCCCTTACAGGGGACCCCTGGGGCCAACGTCCTGACTTTC
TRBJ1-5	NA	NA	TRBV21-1	CASSRGQGAQVHQPQHF	TGTGCCAGCAGCAGAGGACAGGGGGCGCAAGTTCATCAGCCCCAGCATTTT
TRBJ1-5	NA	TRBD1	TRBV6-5	CASSTTGGNQPQHF	TGTGCCAGCAGTACTACAGGGGGTAATCAGCCCCAGCATTTT
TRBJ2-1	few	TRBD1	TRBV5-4	CASSEQGLSYNEQFF	TGTGCCAGCAGCGAACAGGGGCTCTCCTACAATGAGCAGTTCTTC
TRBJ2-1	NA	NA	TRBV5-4	CASSLGADNEQFF	TGTGCCAGCAGCTTGGGAGCGGACAATGAGCAGTTCTTC
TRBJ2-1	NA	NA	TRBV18	CASSQSERGYNEQFF	TGTGCCAGCTCACAGTCGGAGCGAGGGTACAATGAGCAGTTCTTC
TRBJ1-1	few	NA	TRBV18	CASSPPQGRGINTEAFF	TGTGCCAGCTCACCACCGCAAGGCAGGGGAATAAACACTGAAGCTTTCTTT
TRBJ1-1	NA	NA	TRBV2	CASNLLTGGVEAFF	TGTGCCAGCAATCTCTTAACTGGGGGGGTTGAAGCTTTCTTT
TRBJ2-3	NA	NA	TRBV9	CASSVGTATRTDTQYF	TGTGCCAGCAGCGTAGGAACAGCAACGCGCACAGATACGCAGTATTTT
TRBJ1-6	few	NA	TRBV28	CASSLQGWDNSPLHF	TGTGCCAGCAGTTTACAGGGGTGGGATAATTCACCCCTCCACTTT
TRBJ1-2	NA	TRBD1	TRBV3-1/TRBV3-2	CASSQEEGAQSYGYTF	TGTGCCAGCAGCCAAGAGGAGGGGGCGCAGAGCTATGGCTACACCTTC
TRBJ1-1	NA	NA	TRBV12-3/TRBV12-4	CASSPLLPAEAFF	TGTGCCAGCAGCCCCCTTCTTCCCGCTGAAGCTTTCTTT
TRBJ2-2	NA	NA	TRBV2	CASKILRELFF	TGTGCCAGCAAAATACTCCGGGAGCTGTTTTTT
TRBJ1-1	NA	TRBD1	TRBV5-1	CASSRDRGQTEAFF	TGCGCCAGCAGCCGGGACAGGGGGCAAACTGAAGCTTTCTTT
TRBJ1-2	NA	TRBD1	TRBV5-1	CASSPGIRQGVRGYTF	TGCGCCAGCAGCCCGGGAATCCGACAGGGAGTCCGTGGCTACACCTTC
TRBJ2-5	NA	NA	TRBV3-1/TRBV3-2	CASSPTESGLGETQYF	TGTGCCAGCAGCCCAACCGAGTCAGGGTTGGGTGAGACCCAGTACTTC
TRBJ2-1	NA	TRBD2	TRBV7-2	CASSWTSGGYNEQFF	TGTGCCAGCAGCTGGACTAGCGGGGGATACAATGAGCAGTTCTTC
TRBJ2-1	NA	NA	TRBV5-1	CASSSRDTNYNEQFF	TGCGCCAGCAGCTCACGGGACACCAATTACAATGAGCAGTTCTTC
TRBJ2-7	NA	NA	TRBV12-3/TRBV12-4	CASSLWGVGEQYF	TGTGCCAGCAGTTTATGGGGAGTAGGCGAGCAGTACTTC
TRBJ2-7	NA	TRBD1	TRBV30	CAWSAGGKGYEQYF	TGTGCCTGGAGCGCAGGGGGCAAGGGCTACGAGCAGTACTTC
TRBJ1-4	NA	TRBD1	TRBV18	CASSPRNTGGNEKLFF	TGTGCCAGCTCACCAAGGAATACAGGGGGCAATGAAAAACTGTTTTTT